This T cell receptor beta chain was found in a study of beta chain features in type 1 diabetes. About the study: Over all samples combined, around 110 million sorted cells were examined. Points from the study as a whole: A moderate, significant TCRB CDR3 shortening appeared in type 1 diabetes across four CD4+ subsets.

Regarding this clone: The antigen is unknown.

The CDR3 sequence is 13 residues long. Per germline, CDR1 MRHNA and CDR2 SNTAGT. J was trimmed by 6 bases and V by 3 bases; bases with no gene match: 4. The entirety of the isolated RNA underwent reverse transcription, so expressed TCRB transcripts were sequenced. Sequenced by immunoSEQ multiplex PCR; TCRdb stores in-frame clones only, minus some. This sample has fewer than 350,000 clones; over 12% occur once, and the top ten carry approximately 0.015%. The sequenced material came from naive CD4+ T cells from blood. This chain links TRBV6-4 with TRBJ1-2, with 7 bases lining up with TRBD1. This clonotype was obtained from a man aged 18 to 35 with type 1 diabetes. Here the CDR3 DNA reads TGTGCCAGCAGTGAGCAAGGGGGCAATGGCTACACCTTC. Amino acids: CASSEQGGNGYTF.